The entry below gives a single TCR beta chain sequence along with its context. Its antigen is currently unknown. The CDR3 extends over 16 amino acids. V lost 4 bases to trimming and J lost 6 bases, with 19 bases between them. Germline lookup yields CDR1 SGHRS and CDR2 YFSETQ. The entry originates in a study of CD8+ T cells in alopecia areata. Whole-study results and caveats: Patients displayed less clarity in TCR sharing than mice, a finding possibly related to HLA. Scalp lesions, especially in alopecia totalis/universalis, had higher clonality than normal scalp.

As the sequencing template, cDNA was produced by extracting RNA and reverse transcribing it. Method: immunoSEQ multiplex PCR; TCRdb's copy keeps in-frame clones and lacks some. This sample has about 150,000 clones, with about three fifths found just once. V is TRBV5-1 and J is TRBJ1-4; D possibly corresponds to TRBD1 (5 bases). The TCR sequence derives from a human donor with alopecia areata. Source: CD4+ T cells sorted from blood, taken at week 0. The CDR3 coding sequence is TGCGCCAGCAGCCCTGATTCGAGTCGGGGGTATGAAAAACTGTTTTTT. Translating gives CASSPDSSRGYEKLFF.